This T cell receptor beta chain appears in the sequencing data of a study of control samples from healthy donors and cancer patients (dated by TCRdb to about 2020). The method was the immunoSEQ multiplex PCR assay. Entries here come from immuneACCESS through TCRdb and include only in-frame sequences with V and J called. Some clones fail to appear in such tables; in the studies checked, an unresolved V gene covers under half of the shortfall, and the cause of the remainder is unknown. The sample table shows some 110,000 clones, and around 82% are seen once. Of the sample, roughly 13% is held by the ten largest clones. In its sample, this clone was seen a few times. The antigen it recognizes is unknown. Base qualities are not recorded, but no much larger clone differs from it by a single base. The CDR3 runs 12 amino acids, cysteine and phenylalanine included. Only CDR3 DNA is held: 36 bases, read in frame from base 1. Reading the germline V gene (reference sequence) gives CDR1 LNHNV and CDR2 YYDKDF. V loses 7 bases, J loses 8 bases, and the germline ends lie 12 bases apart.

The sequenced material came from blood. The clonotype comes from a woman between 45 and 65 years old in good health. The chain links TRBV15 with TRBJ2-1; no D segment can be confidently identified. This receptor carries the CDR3 CATTLSGDEQFF. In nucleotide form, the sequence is TGTGCCACCACTCTAAGTGGGGATGAGCAGTTCTTC.